This T cell receptor (beta chain) was profiled in a study of blood T cell repertoires in COVID-19. Study-wide background: COVID-19 samples, acute and convalescent, were from the United States, Italy and Spain.

In the original workflow: It was from reference gene primer amplification that nucleated cell counts were estimated. Some clones are missing from TCRdb's copy, which holds only in-frame ones; the method was immunoSEQ multiplex PCR. The DNA was the basis for D and trimming; V, J and clone size are from that table. The sample has approximately 240,000 clones, over 80% seen once. The CDR3 contains 14 residues. The germline V gene has CDR1 SGHRS and CDR2 YFSETQ. V was clipped by 4 bases and J by 0 bases, with 10 bases between them. This clone showed up just once. Among Cohort 3 donors, those recovered had two negative PCRs, clearance, or symptom resolution.

This clonotype originated in a woman aged 18-30 years who had recovered from COVID-19. The rearrangement links TRBV5-1 to TRBJ1-1; D gene ambiguous. Sequences were obtained from PBMCs or T cells enriched from blood (not recorded which). The CDR3 sequence is CASSPNSMNTEAFF. CDR3 coding DNA: TGCGCCAGCAGCCCGAATAGCATGAACACTGAAGCTTTCTTT.